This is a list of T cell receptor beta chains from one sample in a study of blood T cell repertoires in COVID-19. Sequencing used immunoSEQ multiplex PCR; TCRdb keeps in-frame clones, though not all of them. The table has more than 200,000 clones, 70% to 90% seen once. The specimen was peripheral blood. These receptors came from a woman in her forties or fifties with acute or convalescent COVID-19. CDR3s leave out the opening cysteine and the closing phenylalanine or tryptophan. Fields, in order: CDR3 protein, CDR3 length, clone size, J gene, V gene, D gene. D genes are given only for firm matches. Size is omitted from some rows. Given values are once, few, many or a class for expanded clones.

CDR3: ASTPAGAYNEQF
length: 12
size: -
J: TRBJ2-1
V: TRBV6-2/TRBV6-3
D: -

CDR3: ASSMGGRLNEKLF
length: 13
size: -
J: TRBJ1-4
V: TRBV5-8
D: -

CDR3: ASSPGGIVADTQY
length: 13
size: -
J: TRBJ2-3
V: TRBV11-3
D: TRBD2

CDR3: ASTNRASGGPDTQY
length: 14
size: once
J: TRBJ2-3
V: TRBV19
D: TRBD2

CDR3: ASKGRGRPDTQY
length: 12
size: -
J: TRBJ2-3
V: TRBV19
D: TRBD1

CDR3: ASSADLGDYGYT
length: 12
size: -
J: TRBJ1-2
V: TRBV5-4
D: -

CDR3: ASSLGRAVYGYT
length: 12
size: -
J: TRBJ1-2
V: TRBV7-2
D: -

CDR3: ASSPATSAQVRTQY
length: 14
size: -
J: TRBJ2-5
V: TRBV18
D: TRBD2

CDR3: ASSWSGSPTEQY
length: 12
size: -
J: TRBJ2-7
V: TRBV5-1
D: TRBD2

CDR3: ASSPLSPGGQETQY
length: 14
size: few
J: TRBJ2-5
V: TRBV11-3
D: TRBD1

CDR3: ASSYRLRTSGDNEQF
length: 15
size: few
J: TRBJ2-1
V: TRBV7-2
D: TRBD2

CDR3: ASSSGEKLF
length: 9
size: -
J: TRBJ1-4
V: TRBV6-5
D: -

CDR3: ASSLGSGGAADTQY
length: 14
size: -
J: TRBJ2-3
V: TRBV7-2
D: TRBD2

CDR3: AIRKGGTDTGELF
length: 13
size: -
J: TRBJ2-2
V: TRBV10-3
D: -

CDR3: ASRGLAGGYEQY
length: 12
size: -
J: TRBJ2-7
V: TRBV6-6
D: TRBD2

CDR3: AWNLGDRGLSPLH
length: 13
size: -
J: TRBJ1-6
V: TRBV30
D: TRBD1

CDR3: ASSEREGLNGELF
length: 13
size: -
J: TRBJ2-2
V: TRBV10-1
D: TRBD2

CDR3: ASRKGGSGGTDTQY
length: 14
size: -
J: TRBJ2-3
V: TRBV4-3
D: TRBD2

CDR3: ASSLDSYNEQF
length: 11
size: -
J: TRBJ2-1
V: TRBV7-2
D: -

CDR3: ASSLWQNSYEQY
length: 12
size: few
J: TRBJ2-7
V: TRBV5-6
D: -

CDR3: SVVLGTGPFYGYT
length: 13
size: -
J: TRBJ1-2
V: TRBV29-1
D: TRBD1

CDR3: ASSKETSGISYNEQF
length: 15
size: -
J: TRBJ2-1
V: TRBV7-9
D: TRBD2

CDR3: ASSVGRRGTEAF
length: 12
size: -
J: TRBJ1-1
V: TRBV13
D: -

CDR3: ASSQEQGDYGYT
length: 12
size: -
J: TRBJ1-2
V: TRBV4-3
D: TRBD1

CDR3: ASRGGGAVGELF
length: 12
size: -
J: TRBJ2-2
V: TRBV27
D: -

CDR3: ASGLVRGQSTGELF
length: 14
size: -
J: TRBJ2-2
V: TRBV12-5
D: TRBD1

CDR3: ASRTGDPPEY
length: 10
size: -
J: TRBJ2-7
V: TRBV6-5
D: TRBD1

CDR3: ATSRGASGGLDTQY
length: 14
size: -
J: TRBJ2-3
V: TRBV15
D: TRBD2

CDR3: ASSIDHRNGYT
length: 11
size: -
J: TRBJ1-2
V: TRBV19
D: -

CDR3: ASSISIDQPQH
length: 11
size: -
J: TRBJ1-5
V: TRBV19
D: -

CDR3: SARDALTQH
length: 9
size: -
J: TRBJ1-5
V: TRBV20-1
D: -

CDR3: ASSLAAPGISDTQY
length: 14
size: -
J: TRBJ2-3
V: TRBV7-2
D: -

CDR3: ASSMRAQGYGYT
length: 12
size: -
J: TRBJ1-2
V: TRBV19
D: -